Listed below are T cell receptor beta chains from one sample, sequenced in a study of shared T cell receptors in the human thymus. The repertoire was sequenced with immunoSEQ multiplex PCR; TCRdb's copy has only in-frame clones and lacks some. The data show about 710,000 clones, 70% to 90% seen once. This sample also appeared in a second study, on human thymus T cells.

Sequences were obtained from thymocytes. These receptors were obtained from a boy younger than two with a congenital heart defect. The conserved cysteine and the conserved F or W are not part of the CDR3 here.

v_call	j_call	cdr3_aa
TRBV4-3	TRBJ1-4	ASSQVGPGQRTLPTNEKLF
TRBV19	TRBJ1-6	ASSLWTDYNSPLH
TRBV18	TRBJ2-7	ASSTPGHRYEQY
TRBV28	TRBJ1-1	ASRTNRDTEAF
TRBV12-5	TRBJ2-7	ASGPGVAYEQY
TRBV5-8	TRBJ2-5	ASSLLLAGFETQY
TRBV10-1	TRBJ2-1	ASSENLSGGSGSAYEQF
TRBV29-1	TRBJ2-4	SVAGTANIQY
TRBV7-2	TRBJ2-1	ASSLEGTGGQNEQF
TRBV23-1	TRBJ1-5	ASSHEPQH
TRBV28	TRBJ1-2	ASGGKGLGANYGYT
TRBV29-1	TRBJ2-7	SVENGQGGSCEQY
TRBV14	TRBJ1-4	ASSQVWADRENEKLF
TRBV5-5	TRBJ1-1	ASSFPNQGANTEAF
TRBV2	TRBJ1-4	ASSAGGLKLF
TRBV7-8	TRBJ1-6	ASSYRLSPLH
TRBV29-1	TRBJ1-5	SVVDSGDQPQH
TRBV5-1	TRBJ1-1	ASSPAEVNTEAF
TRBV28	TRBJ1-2	ASRARDRGVQGYGYT
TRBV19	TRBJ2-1	ASSQGTSGGPKYNEQF
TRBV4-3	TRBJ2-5	ASSPHWAGAGMETQY
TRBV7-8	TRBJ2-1	ASSYGGYNEQF
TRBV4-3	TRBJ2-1	ASSRSGGRNEQF
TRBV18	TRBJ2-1	ASSPGGSEQF
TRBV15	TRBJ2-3	ATSRAEREGRADTQY